One TCR beta chain is described in this entry. Its antigen is not identified. The data derive from a study of molecular identifiers for immune sequencing clone quantification. Broader study findings: Spiked Jurkat TCR RNA originating from one cell could reportedly be identified amid more than 800,000 naive cells.

Germline V lookup: CDR1 SEHNR, CDR2 FQNEAQ (reference sequence). V gave up 4 bases and J gave up 0 bases; unmatched junction bases: 9. The CDR3 has 16 amino acids. TCRdb itself ran the PCR reads through MiXCR, one entry per CDR3 protein. Among 400,000 to 600,000 distinct CDR3 sequences listed, under 30% were seen once. The sequencing sample was made of naive CD8+ T cells from blood, with Jurkat cell RNA spiked in. Indicated subset: FACS-sorted CD8+CD4-CCR7+CD45RA+ naive T cells. This sequence joins TRBV7-9 and TRBJ2-7, with 7 positions matching TRBD1. The sequence came from a human donor in good health. Some libraries in this study had Jurkat cell RNA spiked in. The CDR3 sequence: CASSSRPGQNSYEQYF. In nucleotides, the CDR3 is TGTGCCAGCAGCTCTCGACCGGGACAGAACTCCTACGAGCAGTACTTC.